One sample yielded the 27 T cell receptor beta chains listed below, sequenced in a study of T cells in Graves' hyperthyroidism and ophthalmopathy. Researchers amplified the TCR beta CDR3 regions from RNA transcripts. The HTBI primer set was used in a first-round RT-PCR of the TCR CDR3. TCRdb processed the multiplex PCR reads anew with MiXCR; each CDR3 protein has one entry. The data hold roughly 530,000 distinct CDR3 sequences, with 17% observed a single time. Sequenced input: blood. The receptors stem from a woman under 30 with Graves' ophthalmopathy.

The rearrangement uses TRBV19 and TRBJ1-4; TRBD1 might be the D (5 bases). Per the germline V gene, CDR1 is LNHDA and CDR2 is SQIVND (reference sequence). The CDR3 is 14 amino acids. V was trimmed by 7 bases and J by 3 bases, leaving 12 bases between them. The CDR3 nucleotides read TGTGCCAGTACCGGGGGTATGGCTAATGAAAAACTGTTTTTT. As protein: CASTGGMANEKLFF.

The chain combines TRBV4-3 with TRBJ2-3; D gene ambiguous. Per germline, CDR1 LGHNA and CDR2 YSLEER. V was shortened by 2 bases and J by 0 bases, with 3 bases between the two germline ends. CDR3 length: 13 residues. For the CDR3, the DNA is TGCGCCAGCAGCCAAACGAGCACAGATACGCAGTATTTT. This sequence encodes CASSQTSTDTQYF.

The rearrangement uses TRBV28 and TRBJ2-7; possibly TRBD1 or TRBD2 for D (5 bases each). Germline V gives CDR1 MDHEN, CDR2 SYDVKM. The CDR3 is made up of 12 amino acids. The V end lost 7 bases, the J end lost 4 bases, and 11 bases lay between the germline ends. CDR3 protein: CASTRGVYEQYF. CDR3 in DNA: TGTGCCAGCACCCGAGGGGTATACGAGCAGTACTTC.

V and J are TRBV28 and TRBJ2-7; D is tentatively TRBD1 or TRBD2 (7 bases each). Trimming cost V 4 bases and J 1 base, with 17 bases left between them. The CDR3 extends over 16 amino acids. Germline V gives CDR1 MDHEN, CDR2 SYDVKM. CDR3 sequence: CASSSHAGGDSYEQYF. CDR3 DNA sequence: TGTGCCAGCAGTTCCCACGCAGGGGGGGATTCCTACGAGCAGTACTTC.

In this sample, this clonotype turned up many times. V gene TRBV7-9 combines with J gene TRBJ1-4; D is unclear. Trimming left V 2 bases short and J 5 bases short, with 6 bases between. CDR1 is SEHNR and CDR2 is FQNEAQ in the germline V gene (reference sequence). This CDR3 has 13 amino acids. The CDR3 DNA reads TGTGCCAGCAGCTTACTCCCGAATGAAAAACTGTTTTTT. It translates to CASSLLPNEKLFF.

This sequence joins TRBV15 and TRBJ1-4, with D tentatively TRBD1 (6 bases). The germline V and J ends were trimmed by 0 bases and 10 bases, with 15 bases remaining between them. CDR3 length: 15 amino acids. Germline V gene lookup returns CDR1 LNHNV and CDR2 YYDKDF (reference sequence). Written as DNA, the CDR3 is TGTGCCACCAGCAGAGAGAACAACCTAGGGGGAAAACTGTTTTTT. Translated: CATSRENNLGGKLFF.

This clonotype came up many times. V gene TRBV2 combines with J gene TRBJ1-2; possible D gene TRBD1, 5 bases. Trimming removed 4 bases from V and 7 bases from J, with 13 bases in between. The CDR3 has 13 residues. The germline V gene has CDR1 SNHLY and CDR2 FYNNEI. The CDR3 DNA reads TGTGCCAGCAGTGGTGTGACCGGGGGTGGCTACACCTTC. Protein product: CASSGVTGGGYTF.

This clonotype has only one observation. V usage is TRBV5-1 and J usage is TRBJ2-7; D is tentatively TRBD1 or TRBD2 (7 bases each). There are 15 residues in the CDR3. The ends were cut back, 6 bases at V and 1 base at J, with 17 bases in the middle. The germline gives CDR1 SGHRS, CDR2 YFSETQ. The CDR3 is CASKYAGGDSYEQYF. CDR3 DNA: TGCGCCAGCAAGTACGCAGGGGGGGATTCCTACGAGCAGTACTTC.

The J gene is TRBJ1-3, the V gene TRBV7-9; 7 bases align to TRBD1. CDR1 and CDR2 (germline): SEHNR, FQNEAQ (reference sequence). Unmatched junction bases numbered 9, after V lost 1 base and J lost 0 bases. This CDR3 is 18 amino acids long. CDR3 DNA sequence: TGTGCCAGCAGCTTAGGGGCCCGGGACAGTCGCTCTGGAAACACCATATATTTT. Protein: CASSLGARDSRSGNTIYF.

This clonotype was observed many times. This chain uses TRBV6-5 with TRBJ1-1, with TRBD1 matching 11 bases. The CDR3 runs 15 residues. V dropped 0 bases and J dropped 8; count of bases not matched to a gene: 5. Germline-derived CDR1 and CDR2 are MNHEY and SVGAGI. The CDR3 loop is CASSYSGQGGLEAFF. The DNA of the CDR3 is TGTGCCAGCAGTTACTCGGGACAGGGGGGTTTAGAAGCTTTCTTT.

The V call is TRBV9, the J call TRBJ1-5; D gene uncertain. The germline CDR1 and CDR2 sequences are SGDLS and YYNGEE. The CDR3 runs to 17 residues. V was trimmed by 0 bases and J by 5 bases, leaving 18 bases between them. The CDR3 loop reads CASSVGYRPRWDQPQHF. As DNA, the CDR3 is TGTGCCAGCAGCGTAGGTTACAGACCTCGGTGGGATCAGCCCCAGCATTTT.

This chain joins TRBV6-1 and TRBJ2-1; 9 bases agree with TRBD1. This CDR3 is 16 amino acids long. Trimming cost V 1 base and J 2 bases; bases outside gene matches: 3. Germline CDR1 reads MNHNS; CDR2 reads SASEGT. The CDR3 here is CASSEGTGDPYNEQFF. The CDR3 bases are TGTGCCAGCAGTGAAGGGACAGGGGATCCCTACAATGAGCAGTTCTTC.

The chain links TRBV7-9 to TRBJ1-4, with D uncertain. CDR1 is SEHNR and CDR2 is FQNEAQ in the germline V gene (reference sequence). The CDR3 length is 16 residues. V gave up 2 bases and J gave up 3 bases, with 13 bases separating them. CDR3 sequence (DNA): TGTGCCAGCAGCTTATCAACCCAGACGGCTAATGAAAAACTGTTTTTT. Amino acids: CASSLSTQTANEKLFF.

V is TRBV2 and J is TRBJ1-5; unclear D gene. Between the trimmed V and J ends, which lost 1 base and 7 bases, there was a span of 14 bases. The germline CDR1 and CDR2 sequences are SNHLY and FYNNEI. There are 15 residues in the CDR3. The CDR3 sequence: CASSEVVGSRQPQHF. In DNA, the CDR3 is TGTGCCAGCAGTGAAGTAGTGGGTTCGAGGCAGCCCCAGCATTTT.

This chain joins TRBV15 and TRBJ2-2; TRBD1 matches at 7 bases. The CDR3 sequence is 16 residues long. The V segment lost 2 bases and the J segment 2 bases; nucleotides outside the gene matches: 5. Germline values: CDR1 LNHNV, CDR2 YYDKDF (reference sequence). CDR3 coding DNA: TGTGCCACCAGCAGAACCGGGACAGCTAACACCGGGGAGCTGTTTTTT. Translation gives CATSRTGTANTGELFF.

This clonotype was seen only a few times. This rearrangement joins TRBV6-1 to TRBJ2-7; 7 bases are shared with TRBD1. The CDR3 runs to 16 residues. Looked up from germline, CDR1 is MNHNS and CDR2 is SASEGT. Unmatched junction bases numbered 16, after V lost 5 bases and J lost 6 bases. In DNA form, the CDR3 reads TGTGCCAGCAGTTATCGGACAGGCCATTCCACCCGCGAGCAGTACTTC. Protein: CASSYRTGHSTREQYF.

In its sample, this clonotype was seen many times. The rearrangement uses TRBV2 and TRBJ2-7; D possibly corresponds to TRBD1 (5 bases). V lost 2 bases and J lost 0, with 8 bases in between. CDR1 SNHLY and CDR2 FYNNEI come from the germline V gene. This CDR3 region has 14 residues. CDR3: CASSEQDNSYEQYF. The CDR3 coding sequence is TGTGCCAGCAGTGAACAGGACAACTCCTACGAGCAGTACTTC.

The table lists this clonotype with many counts. CDR3 nucleotide sequence: TGTGCCAGCAGCTTAGTTAGTGGCAGCCAGTACTTC. Protein: CASSLVSGSQYF. The chain recombines TRBV11-2 with TRBJ2-5; D uncertain. This CDR3 is 12 amino acids long. Per the germline V gene, CDR1 is SGHAT and CDR2 is FQNNGV. Trimming removed 1 base from V and 10 bases from J, with 10 bases in between.

This chain uses TRBV4-2 with TRBJ1-4; 8 positions agree with TRBD1. With V trimmed by 3 bases and J by 5 bases, 2 bases remained unmatched. Germline V lookup: CDR1 LGHNA, CDR2 YNFKEQ. The CDR3 length is 14 residues. The chain's CDR3 is CASSQRTGNEKLFF. CDR3 DNA sequence: TGTGCCAGCAGCCAGCGGACAGGGAATGAAAAACTGTTTTTT.

In this sample, this clonotype turned up many times. V usage is TRBV2 and J usage is TRBJ2-7; D not certain. The CDR3 has 13 residues. Germline CDR1 SNHLY, CDR2 FYNNEI. V lost 3 bases and J 3 bases, leaving 9 bases between the germline ends. The CDR3 loop reads CASSDRPDYEQYF. The CDR3 nucleotides read TGTGCCAGCAGTGACAGGCCAGACTACGAGCAGTACTTC.

This CDR3 is CASSTTSYTDTQYF. The CDR3 bases are TGTGCCAGTTCGACGACATCCTACACAGATACGCAGTATTTT. The chain uses TRBV6-1 and TRBJ2-3; D is ambiguous. Per the germline V gene, CDR1 is MNHNS and CDR2 is SASEGT. Trimming stripped 9 bases from V and 2 bases from J, with 15 bases between. The CDR3 is 14 residues long.

This clonotype was found many times. This chain joins TRBV18 and TRBJ2-5; TRBD1 matches at 7 bases. The germline gives CDR1 KGHSH, CDR2 LQKENI. J was trimmed by 7 bases and V by 2 bases; bases with no gene match: 7. The CDR3 covers 14 residues. The CDR3 coding sequence is TGTGCCAGCTCACCATCTCGACAGGGAATGACCCAGTACTTC. Encoded protein: CASSPSRQGMTQYF.

As concerns this clonotype: A much larger clonotype is one base distant, so this may be a read error. This chain links TRBV6-2 or TRBV6-3 with TRBJ1-4, with D possibly TRBD1 on 5 matching bases. The CDR3 spans 15 residues. Trimming removed 2 bases at V and 10 bases at J, with 17 bases between. The germline gives CDR1 MNHEY, CDR2 SVGEGT. The CDR3 spells CASSYSNRDGRKLFF. The CDR3 DNA reads as TGTGCCAGCAGTTACAGCAACCGGGACGGTCGAAAACTGTTTTTT.

The table lists this clonotype with a few counts. The rearrangement joins TRBV30 to TRBJ1-1; perhaps TRBD1 as D (6 bases). This CDR3 comprises 16 residues. V was clipped by 0 bases and J by 1 base, with 15 bases between them. Germline V gives CDR1 GTSNPN, CDR2 SVGIG (reference sequence). The CDR3 bases are TGTGCCTGGAGTGTAAGTCATGTCAGGGGGAACACTGAAGCTTTCTTT. Its translation is CAWSVSHVRGNTEAFF.

This clonotype was observed at least ten times. The V and J genes are TRBV3-1 and TRBJ2-7; 8 nucleotides align to TRBD2. V lost 6 bases and J lost 0; bases outside the gene matches: 7. CDR1 is LGHDT and CDR2 is YNNKEL in the germline V gene (reference sequence). The CDR3 sequence is 15 residues long. The CDR3 is CASREGLGLSYEQYF. Written as DNA, the CDR3 is TGTGCCAGCAGGGAGGGACTAGGTCTCTCCTACGAGCAGTACTTC.

The chain has TRBV9 and TRBJ2-7; 8 bases line up with TRBD2. The V gene's germline CDR1 is SGDLS and CDR2 YYNGEE. The CDR3 totals 14 residues. V gave up 0 bases and J gave up 3 bases; unmatched junction bases: 2. CDR3 nucleotides: TGTGCCAGCAGCGTAGAAGCGGGAGACTACGAGCAGTACTTC. It codes for CASSVEAGDYEQYF.

This clonotype was counted a few times. V gene TRBV4-1 combines with J gene TRBJ1-4; D unresolved. The CDR3 runs to 15 residues. The germline V gene encodes CDR1 MGHRA and CDR2 YSYEKL. V was cut by 1 base and J by 7 bases, with 13 bases left in between. The CDR3 region has the DNA TGCGCCAGCAGCCAAGGAGGCCTTTTCGGTGAAAAACTGTTTTTT. It yields the protein CASSQGGLFGEKLFF.